These T cell receptor beta chains were read from a single sample in a study of vaccination effects on CD4 cells after COVID-19. TCRdb keeps only in-frame clones here, not all; method: immunoSEQ multiplex PCR. This sample has tens of thousands of clones, with approximately 80% found just once. These TCRs' antigens remain unknown. Sequenced material: CD4+ T cells from PBMCs cultured with HCoV-NL63 spike peptides, taken before COVID-19 vaccination. Source of these receptors: a human donor who had a prior SARS-CoV-2 infection. Both conserved end residues are part of each CDR3. The D gene is left open where the match is weak. Size is stated for part of the rows, as once, few or many counts, or as a class when the clone is expanded.

11,-,TRBV6-6,TRBJ2-2,-,TGTGCTATAGCGAACACCGGGGAGCTGTTTTTT,CAIANTGELFF
17,TRBD2,TRBV5-1,TRBJ2-3,-,TGCGCCAGCAGCTTGGGGGCTAGCGGAACACCCACAGATACGCAGTATTTT,CASSLGASGTPTDTQYF
15,-,TRBV7-9,TRBJ1-6,-,TGTGCCAGCAGCTTAAGGATCGGGGGGCTGGTCACCCTCCACTTT,CASSLRIGGLVTLHF
14,-,TRBV3-1/TRBV3-2,TRBJ2-1,-,TGTGCCAGCAGCCTTCCGAGCCCCCTGGGTGAGCAGTTCTTC,CASSLPSPLGEQFF
16,TRBD1,TRBV7-9,TRBJ1-4,-,TGTGCCAGCAGCTTAGATCCCGGACAGGGCAGTGAAAAACTGTTTTTT,CASSLDPGQGSEKLFF
15,-,TRBV5-1,TRBJ1-2,few,TGCGCCAGCAGCCCCGACGGACCAGGGTCGGGTGGCTACACCTTC,CASSPDGPGSGGYTF
17,-,TRBV21-1,TRBJ2-3,-,TGTGCCAACCGGGACGGTTGGAAATTCACTAGCACAGATACGCAGTATTTT,CANRDGWKFTSTDTQYF
16,-,TRBV25-1,TRBJ1-1,-,TGTGCCAGCAGTGAATTAGACACACCGGGGAACACTGAAGCTTTCTTT,CASSELDTPGNTEAFF
14,-,TRBV7-9,TRBJ2-6,-,TGTGCCAGCAGCTTAGCATCTGGGGCCAACGTCCTGACTTTC,CASSLASGANVLTF
17,-,TRBV10-3,TRBJ1-5,-,TGTGCCATCAGTGAGACTCAGGGGTGGGGTAGCAATCAGCCCCAGCATTTT,CAISETQGWGSNQPQHF
14,-,TRBV7-2,TRBJ2-7,-,TGTGCCAGCAGCTTAGCTGCCAACTCCTACGAGCAGTACTTC,CASSLAANSYEQYF
13,-,TRBV7-9,TRBJ2-5,-,TGTGCCAGCAGCGGTCGGAGGGCAGAGACCCAGTACTTC,CASSGRRAETQYF
15,TRBD1,TRBV10-3,TRBJ1-1,-,TGTGCCATCAGTGGGTCACAGGGGGCGGAAGATGGGGCTACCTTT,CAISGSQGAEDGATF
15,TRBD1,TRBV5-1,TRBJ2-7,-,TGCGCCAGCAGCGCGGACAGGGGCAAAGATTACGAGCAGTACTTC,CASSADRGKDYEQYF
14,-,TRBV11-3,TRBJ2-5,-,TGTGCCAGCAGCTTAGGTGCCTTGGGAGAGACCCAGTACTTC,CASSLGALGETQYF
14,-,TRBV9,TRBJ1-1,-,TGTGCCAGCAGCGTAGCCCCGGTGAACACTGAAGCTTTCTTT,CASSVAPVNTEAFF
14,-,TRBV7-3,TRBJ2-1,-,TGTGCCAGCAGCTGGGACTGGAGTTTGAGTGAGCAGTTCTTC,CASSWDWSLSEQFF
15,TRBD1,TRBV4-1,TRBJ1-2,-,TGCGCCAGCAGCCAGCCGCGGACAGGGAATTTTGGCTACACCTTC,CASSQPRTGNFGYTF
12,-,TRBV12-3/TRBV12-4,TRBJ1-2,-,TGTGCCAGCAGAATAGACGCTCAGGGCTACACCTTC,CASRIDAQGYTF
16,-,TRBV5-4,TRBJ1-4,-,TGTGCCAGCAGCTTGGATTCTTCCGGGAACAGTGAAAAACTGTTTTTT,CASSLDSSGNSEKLFF
15,-,TRBV5-1,TRBJ2-7,-,TGCGCCAGCAGTTGGGGGCCAGGGACGGACTACGAGCAGTACTTC,CASSWGPGTDYEQYF
14,TRBD1,TRBV29-1,TRBJ1-2,-,TGCAGCGTAGGGACAGGGTACCCTTCTTATGGCTACACCTTC,CSVGTGYPSYGYTF
15,-,TRBV2,TRBJ1-1,once,TGTGCCAGCACCAGACAGATCCAGGTGAACACTGAAGCTTTCTTT,CASTRQIQVNTEAFF
17,TRBD2,TRBV11-2,TRBJ2-1,once,TGTGCCAGCAGCCCGGGGGGGGCGGCGAGCTCCTACAATGAGCAGTTCTTC,CASSPGGAASSYNEQFF
14,-,TRBV3-1/TRBV3-2,TRBJ2-7,few,TGTGCCAGCAGCAAAACCGGGCTCTCCTACGAGCAGTACTTC,CASSKTGLSYEQYF
16,-,TRBV4-1,TRBJ1-6,few,TGCGCCAGCAGCCCGGGCCCCAGCTCCTATAATTCACCCCTCCACTTT,CASSPGPSSYNSPLHF
15,-,TRBV6-5,TRBJ1-3,few,TGTGCCAGCAGTTACTCGCACAGCTCTGGAAACACCATATATTTT,CASSYSHSSGNTIYF
15,-,TRBV14,TRBJ1-1,-,TGTGCCAGCAGCCTGTTTGGGACTAGAAACACTGAAGCTTTCTTT,CASSLFGTRNTEAFF
11,-,TRBV30,TRBJ1-1,-,TGTGCCTGGATGTCATACACTGAAGCTTTCTTT,CAWMSYTEAFF
16,TRBD2,TRBV5-4,TRBJ2-7,-,TGTGCCAGCAGCTTGGGCCGGACTAGCGCCTCCTACGAGCAGTACTTC,CASSLGRTSASYEQYF
15,-,TRBV29-1,TRBJ2-3,-,TGCAGCGGCGGCGGAACAGGGATTCGCACAGATACGCAGTATTTT,CSGGGTGIRTDTQYF
14,-,TRBV19,TRBJ2-1,once,TGTGCCAGTAGTATTGACAGGATCTACAATGAGCAGTTCTTC,CASSIDRIYNEQFF
15,-,TRBV7-8,TRBJ2-3,-,TGTGCCAGCGCGGTGGGGGAGTGGAGCACAGATACGCAGTATTTT,CASAVGEWSTDTQYF
14,-,TRBV29-1,TRBJ2-3,-,TGCAGCGTCCCCGGGACTCTTTTCCCAGATACGCAGTATTTT,CSVPGTLFPDTQYF
15,TRBD1,TRBV2,TRBJ1-4,-,TGTGCCAGCAGTGACGCCAGGGGGGCAGGGGAAAAACTGTTTTTT,CASSDARGAGEKLFF
14,-,TRBV5-1,TRBJ1-6,-,TGCGCCAGCAGCTTGGAGGGGAGGAATTCACCCCTCCACTTT,CASSLEGRNSPLHF
17,TRBD2,TRBV10-3,TRBJ2-1,-,TGTGCCGCCGCGTTAGGACGGGGACTAGCGAATAACAATGAGCAGTTCTTC,CAAALGRGLANNNEQFF
14,-,TRBV9,TRBJ2-1,-,TGTGCCAGCAGCCCCTGGGGGGCCTACAATGAGCAGTTCTTC,CASSPWGAYNEQFF
13,-,TRBV7-8,TRBJ2-5,-,TGTGCCAGCAGCTTACTCGCCTGGGAGACCCAGTACTTC,CASSLLAWETQYF
14,-,TRBV5-5,TRBJ2-2,-,TGTGCCAGCAGCTTGGGCCCCAACACCGGGGAGCTGTTTTTT,CASSLGPNTGELFF